This T cell receptor (beta chain) was sequenced during a study of early T cells in non-severe SARS-CoV-2 infection. Background on the study: The authors sequenced bulk RNA from unsorted whole blood, leaving chains unpaired.

Individual cDNA molecules each received unique molecular identifiers attached to them. TCRdb re-analysed the 5' RACE reads in MiXCR, keeping a single row per CDR3 protein. In the table there are approximately 100,000 distinct CDR3 sequences, 12% to 15% of which are singletons. Germline-derived CDR1 and CDR2 are KGHSH and LQKENI. V lost 4 bases and J lost 1; bases outside the gene matches: 3. The CDR3 extends over 14 amino acids. Sequencing used whole blood. The gene calls are TRBV18 and TRBJ2-7; 8 bases align to TRBD1. The sequence was obtained from an adult who was a healthcare worker with PCR-confirmed SARS-CoV-2 infection or an uninfected control (not recorded which). CDR3 region: CASSLDRGSYEQYF. The CDR3 DNA is TGTGCCAGCTCACTCGACAGGGGATCCTACGAGCAGTACTTC.